The 8 T cell receptor beta chains in this list originate from one sample, sequenced in a study of T cells in women clearing cervical HPV infection (dated by TCRdb to 2016 to 2019). The library was made by the immunoSEQ multiplex PCR assay. TCRdb holds this immuneACCESS table with in-frame rearrangements only. Some clones are missing; in checked studies, unresolved V genes explain under half, and the rest has no known cause. The sample table holds around 31,000 clones. Clones ranked in the top ten supply about 3.4% of the sample. The source material was blood buffy coat. The receptor source for this set is a woman aged 18 to 75 with a cervical HPV16 infection that either progressed to CIN3+ or cleared (not recorded which).

As for this clone: The CDR3 end lies 3 residues beyond the end of the read and is filled in from the germline J gene. This sequence joins TRBV11-2 and TRBJ2-1, with TRBD2 matching 11 bases. After removal of 5 bases from V and 8 bases from J, the junction contained 5 bases not matched to a gene. The CDR3 is made up of 14 amino acids. The germline V gene has CDR1 SGHAT and CDR2 FQNNGV. The CDR3 DNA, read in part, is TGTGCCAGCAGCATTAGCGGGGGGGCTTATGAG. Translated, it gives CASSISGGAYE. The complete CDR3 reads CASSISGGAYEQFF. The whole variable domain, remainder taken from reference TRBV11-2 and TRBJ2-1, is EAGVAQSPRYKIIEKRQSVAFWCNPISGHATLYWYQQILGQGPKLLIQFQNNGVVDDSQLPKDRFSAERLKGVDSTLKIQPAKLEDSAVYLCASSISGGAYEQFFGPGTRLTVL.

According to its frequency, this clone is medium-sized (0.01 to 0.1%). The sequence runs out 3 residues before the end of the CDR3; the remainder is reconstructed from the germline J gene. The chain carries TRBV18 and TRBJ2-5, with a possible D match to TRBD1 (6 bases). The CDR3 contains 13 residues. The V end was cut by 2 bases, the J end by 5 bases, with 9 bases between. The V gene's germline CDR1 is KGHSH and CDR2 LQKENI. CDR3 amino acids: CASSPNREETQYF. The CDR3 bases that were read are TGTGCCAGCTCACCAAACAGGGAGGAGACC.

Details on this clone: The read terminates 3 residues ahead of where the CDR3 ends, so the germline J gene completes it. V usage is TRBV5-1 and J usage is TRBJ2-3; 7 bases are shared with TRBD2. The CDR3 is 14 amino acids. Unmatched junction bases numbered 3, after V lost 3 bases and J lost 2 bases. The germline V gene encodes CDR1 SGHRS and CDR2 YFSETQ. The covered CDR3 bases are TGCGCCAGCAGCTGGAGCGGGGTCACAGATACG. Its translation: CASSWSGVTDT. The entire CDR3 reads CASSWSGVTDTQYF.

Regarding this clone: The read comes to an end 3 residues before the CDR3 does, leaving the germline J gene to fill in the end. This chain uses TRBV5-1 with TRBJ2-2; possible D gene TRBD1, 5 bases. CDR3 length: 14 amino acids. With 6 bases removed from V and 0 bases from J, the gap between germline ends came to 9 bases. The V gene's germline CDR1 is SGHRS and CDR2 YFSETQ. CDR3 bases read: TGCGCCAGCACGATGACAGCGAACACCGGGGAG. It codes for CASTMTANTGE. The full CDR3 protein is CASTMTANTGELFF.

Comment on this clone: The read stops 3 residues short of the end of the CDR3; the missing end is completed from the germline J gene. The chain has TRBV2 and TRBJ1-2, with D possibly TRBD1 on 6 matching bases. CDR1 and CDR2 from the germline V gene are SNHLY and FYNNEI. There are 13 residues in the CDR3. The V end lost 8 bases, the J end lost 3 bases, and 13 bases lay between the germline ends. The CDR3 spells CASLRGLDYGYTF. The part of the CDR3 DNA that was read is TGTGCCAGCCTCAGGGGATTGGACTATGGC.

In regard to this clone: The sequenced fragment ends 3 residues before the CDR3 boundary, so the rest is inferred from the germline J gene. The chain employs TRBV4-2 and TRBJ1-2; D may be TRBD1 (6 bases). V was pared by 6 bases and J by 4 bases, with 15 bases between. The CDR3 extends over 14 amino acids. The germline CDR1 and CDR2 sequences are LGHNA and YNFKEQ. Partial CDR3 DNA: TGTGCCAGCAGTGCACAGGGCCCCCCCTATGGC. It translates to CASSAQGPPYG. The CDR3 in its entirety is CASSAQGPPYGYTF.

Note on this clone: The read finishes 3 residues shy of the CDR3 end, and the germline J gene is used to complete it. The J gene is TRBJ1-1, the V gene TRBV20-1; D not resolved. V lost 6 bases and J 4 bases, leaving 18 bases between the germline ends. The CDR3 runs to 14 residues. Germline assignment: CDR1 DFQATT and CDR2 SNEGSKA (reference sequence). CDR3 sequence reads: CSAQNRIRSTEAFF. The DNA read from the CDR3 is TGCAGTGCCCAGAACAGAATCCGGTCCACTGAA.

With regard to this clone: The CDR3 end lies 3 residues beyond the end of the read and is filled in from the germline J gene. The chain joins TRBV11-2 to TRBJ1-2; TRBD1 aligns across 7 bases. Germline values: CDR1 SGHAT, CDR2 FQNNGV. The CDR3 extends over 15 amino acids. CDR3 bases read: TGTGCCAGCAGGCCACTCTGGGACAGCTCCTACGAC. This codes for CASRPLWDSSYD. The complete CDR3 protein is CASRPLWDSSYDYTF.